These T cell receptor beta chains were read from a single sample in a study of CD8 T cells in ankylosing spondylitis. TCRdb redid the calling of the 5' RACE reads with MiXCR, one entry per CDR3 protein. The table lists about 800,000 distinct CDR3 sequences, approximately 10% of them singletons. The sequencing input was blood, either unsorted or a sorted T cell fraction (not recorded which). These receptors originate from a male donor with ankylosing spondylitis. Both conserved end residues are part of each CDR3.

j_call,v_call,cdr3_aa
TRBJ2-7,TRBV28,CASNARRTQYF
TRBJ2-1,TRBV7-9,CASSGQSYNEQFF
TRBJ1-2,TRBV6-1,CASSRQGTASYGYTF
TRBJ2-2,TRBV5-1,CASLPAGNTGELFF
TRBJ1-1,TRBV5-5,CASSAMDRGYTEAFF
TRBJ2-3,TRBV5-1,CASSFTGGADTQYF
TRBJ2-1,TRBV20-1,CSARRVDEQFF
TRBJ2-5,TRBV4-2,CASSQGGETQYF
TRBJ1-1,TRBV12-3/TRBV12-4,CASSKTGLNTEAFF
TRBJ1-2,TRBV7-9,CASTQVWGNTF
TRBJ2-5,TRBV20-1,CSARATGGQETQYF
TRBJ2-6,TRBV12-3/TRBV12-4,CASSPRPGANVLTF
TRBJ2-1,TRBV12-3/TRBV12-4,CASSFRGIGEQFF
TRBJ2-7,TRBV7-2,CASSVGHTYEQYF
TRBJ2-1,TRBV7-2,CASSLARGADEQFF
TRBJ1-2,TRBV4-2,CASSPREKGVYGYTF
TRBJ1-1,TRBV5-1,CASSLQGGRNTEAFF
TRBJ1-1,TRBV28,CASSRNAVGAFF
TRBJ1-2,TRBV10-3,CAISQTGTTSYGYTF
TRBJ2-3,TRBV9,CASGYQFTDTQYF
TRBJ2-7,TRBV4-3,CASSQEFVSSPQYF
TRBJ2-1,TRBV10-2,CASSIQGRNYNEQFF
TRBJ2-3,TRBV4-3,CASSQDHSWSVTDTQYF
TRBJ1-6,TRBV5-1,CASSSRQGDGSPLHF
TRBJ2-3,TRBV20-1,CSVGRTDQDTQYF
TRBJ2-6,TRBV6-5,CASSYDRGPGANVLTF
TRBJ1-1,TRBV6-5,CASSYQPGQGQGAFF
TRBJ1-2,TRBV27,CASSLSWATGGYTF
TRBJ2-1,TRBV5-1,CASSFGGGGNNEQFF
TRBJ2-3,TRBV5-1,CASSGLAGELDTQYF
TRBJ2-4,TRBV10-3,CAIRDSRNIQYF
TRBJ1-2,TRBV6-1,CASRGYNQGTYGYTF
TRBJ1-2,TRBV29-1,CSVAGTYYGYTF
TRBJ1-2,TRBV5-1,CASSPESYGYTF
TRBJ1-2,TRBV20-1,CSARAPGREGDYGYTF
TRBJ2-7,TRBV7-2,CASSLASASGSYEQYF
TRBJ2-7,TRBV29-1,CSVDTGGAYEQYF